Each of the 18 T cell receptor beta chains below was sequenced from the same sample in a study of blood T cell repertoires in COVID-19. Measured with immunoSEQ multiplex PCR; TCRdb has only the in-frame clones, and not every one. The repertoire consists of fewer than 350,000 clones, with 90% occurring once and the leading ten covering approximately 7.5%. Sequenced material: peripheral blood. The receptors shown here come from a woman aged 25-40 years with COVID-19, enrolled during active disease.

The chain employs TRBV24-1 and TRBJ2-2; 9 bases fit TRBD2. The CDR3 length is 19 residues. V shed 5 bases, J shed 4 bases, and the junction held 16 bases outside the gene matches. The V gene's germline CDR1 is KGHDR and CDR2 SFDVKD. This CDR3 reads CATSALTSGGARGTGELFF. The CDR3 DNA reads TGTGCCACCAGTGCCCTGACTAGCGGAGGGGCTCGGGGCACCGGGGAGCTGTTTTTT.

The chain is built from TRBV27 and TRBJ1-2; D is undetermined. This CDR3 spans 13 amino acids. From germline, CDR1 is MNHEY and CDR2 SMNVEV (reference sequence). V lost 7 bases, J lost 2 bases, and 11 bases lay in between. The CDR3 bases are TGTGCCAGCAAGCAACAGCCGAACTATGGCTACACCTTC. It is translated as CASKQQPNYGYTF.

The rearrangement joins TRBV19 to TRBJ1-5; a weak D match, TRBD1 (5 bases). The CDR3 is made up of 18 amino acids. The germline gives CDR1 LNHDA, CDR2 SQIVND (reference sequence). V dropped 2 bases and J dropped 7 bases, with 24 bases sitting between them. CDR3 region: CASSIRGRGGSHRQPQHF. In nucleotides, the CDR3 is TGTGCCAGTAGTATAAGGGGAAGGGGAGGGAGTCACCGACAGCCCCAGCATTTT. Together with reference TRBV19 and TRBJ1-5, the CDR3 gives the full variable domain: DGGITQSPKYLFRKEGQNVTLSCEQNLNHDAMYWYRQDPGQGLRLIYYSQIVNDFQKGDIAEGYSVSREKKESFPLTVTSAQKNPTAFYLCASSIRGRGGSHRQPQHFGDGTRLSIL.

The chain is built from TRBV7-3 and TRBJ2-2; TRBD2 might be the D (6 bases). CDR3 length: 14 amino acids. V lost 5 bases and J lost 6, with 13 bases in between. In germline, CDR1 is SGHTA, CDR2 FQGTGA. The CDR3 bases are TGTGCCAGCAGCCGGGACTCCTCGGCCGGGGAGCTGTTTTTT. Its translation is CASSRDSSAGELFF. Full variable domain (rest looked up from reference TRBV7-3 and TRBJ2-2): GAGVSQTPSNKVTEKGKYVELRCDPISGHTALYWYRQSLGQGPEFLIYFQGTGAADDSGLPNDRFFAVRPEGSVSTLKIQRTERGDSAVYLCASSRDSSAGELFFGEGSRLTVL.

The chain recombines TRBV27 with TRBJ2-2; no firm D call. The CDR3 length is 12 residues. CDR1 is MNHEY and CDR2 is SMNVEV in the germline V gene (reference sequence). The V gene lost 6 bases and the J gene lost 7 bases, with 9 bases spanning the gap. Here the CDR3 reads CASRTLDGELFF. The CDR3 DNA reads TGTGCCAGCAGGACCCTAGACGGGGAGCTGTTTTTT.

V is TRBV19 and J is TRBJ2-3, with D perhaps TRBD2 (5 bases). Trimming removed 5 bases from V and 6 bases from J, with 15 bases in between. CDR1 and CDR2 (germline): LNHDA, SQIVND (reference sequence). This CDR3 contains 14 residues. The CDR3 DNA is TGTGCCAGTAGTGGGTGGGAGAGAGCGGATACGCAGTATTTT. The encoded protein is CASSGWERADTQYF. Full variable domain (outside the CDR3, taken from reference TRBV19 and TRBJ2-3): DGGITQSPKYLFRKEGQNVTLSCEQNLNHDAMYWYRQDPGQGLRLIYYSQIVNDFQKGDIAEGYSVSREKKESFPLTVTSAQKNPTAFYLCASSGWERADTQYFGPGTRLTVL.

The J gene is TRBJ2-4, the V gene TRBV27, with TRBD2 matching over 10 bases. Germline V CDR1 and CDR2: MNHEY, SMNVEV (reference sequence). Trimming at V came to 7 bases and at J to 5 bases, leaving 11 bases not matched to a gene. This CDR3 is 16 amino acids long. The CDR3 reads CASTPLAGAGENIQYF. The DNA for the CDR3 is TGTGCCAGCACCCCCCTAGCGGGAGCCGGGGAAAACATTCAGTACTTC.

The J gene is TRBJ2-7, the V gene TRBV23-1, with 16 bases that match TRBD2. TRBV23-1 is flagged as an ORF with uncertain function. After removal of 1 base from V and 4 bases from J, the junction contained 13 bases not matched to a gene. The CDR3 spans 20 residues. This CDR3 reads CASSQFAGTSGRDQQYEQYF. CDR3 in DNA: TGCGCCAGCAGTCAATTTGCCGGGACTAGCGGGAGGGATCAGCAGTACGAGCAGTACTTC.

This clone appeared a single time. The chain employs TRBV7-2 and TRBJ2-7; D is perhaps TRBD2 (6 bases). The CDR3 sequence is 16 residues long. The germline V gene has CDR1 SGHTA and CDR2 FQGNSA. V was cut by 1 base and J by 2 bases, with 15 bases left in between. The chain's CDR3 is CASSLGSGGKAYEQYF. The CDR3 nucleotides read TGTGCCAGCAGCTTAGGGTCCGGGGGTAAGGCCTACGAGCAGTACTTC.

J is TRBJ1-2 and V is TRBV4-2, with 7 nucleotides matching TRBD1. The germline V gene has CDR1 LGHNA and CDR2 YNFKEQ. The CDR3 is 12 amino acids. V shed 3 bases and J 5 bases; nucleotides not matched to a gene: 0. CDR3 bases: TGTGCCAGCAGCCAGGACAGGTATGGCTACACCTTC. Its translation is CASSQDRYGYTF.

This CDR3 is CASSQVIRDEQYF. CDR3 nucleotides: TGTGCCAGCAGCCAAGTGATCCGGGACGAGCAGTACTTC. The rearrangement joins TRBV4-2 to TRBJ2-7, with D uncertain. Germline loops: CDR1 LGHNA, CDR2 YNFKEQ. The CDR3 is made up of 13 amino acids. V dropped 1 base and J dropped 5 bases, with 9 bases sitting between them.

The chain recombines TRBV7-9 with TRBJ1-4, with TRBD1 matching 8 bases. With 5 bases clipped from V and 5 bases from J, the junction kept 7 bases outside the gene matches. The germline V gene has CDR1 SEHNR and CDR2 FQNEAQ (reference sequence). The CDR3 contains 15 residues. The CDR3 region has the DNA TGTGCCAGCAGCCCACCGGACAGGGCAAATGAAAAACTGTTTTTT. Translated: CASSPPDRANEKLFF. Full variable domain (rest looked up from reference TRBV7-9 and TRBJ1-4): DTGVSQNPRHKITKRGQNVTFRCDPISEHNRLYWYRQTLGQGPEFLTYFQNEAQLEKSRLLSDRFSAERPKGSFSTLEIQRTEQGDSAMYLCASSPPDRANEKLFFGSGTQLSVL.

The J gene is TRBJ1-3, the V gene TRBV4-1; weak D call: TRBD1 (5 bases). Germline CDR1 and CDR2: MGHRA and YSYEKL. The CDR3 totals 17 residues. Trimming stripped 4 bases from V and 0 bases from J, with 16 bases between. The CDR3 nucleotides are TGCGCCAGCAGCCGTAAGCCGGGACTGAACTCTGGAAACACCATATATTTT. This sequence encodes CASSRKPGLNSGNTIYF.

The rearrangement links TRBV10-3 to TRBJ2-3, with 12 bases fitting TRBD1. Germline CDR1 reads ENHRY; CDR2 reads SYGVKD. The CDR3 contains 15 residues. V lost 6 bases to trimming and J lost 5 bases; unmatched junction nucleotides: 6. CDR3 region: CAISGDRGQVDTQYF. The CDR3 bases are TGTGCCATCAGCGGGGACAGGGGGCAGGTAGATACGCAGTATTTT.

CDR3 DNA: TGTGCCAGCAGCCAAATAGCGGGCTCCTACGAGCAGTACTTC. Amino acids: CASSQIAGSYEQYF. The chain combines TRBV3-1 (or the pseudogene TRBV3-2) with TRBJ2-7, with 7 bases identical to TRBD2. J gave up 0 bases and V 2 bases, and 1 base lay outside the gene matches. This CDR3 spans 14 amino acids. Germline values: CDR1 LGHDT, CDR2 YNNKEL (reference sequence).

This chain uses TRBV19 with TRBJ1-1; 8 bases agree with TRBD1. V lost 6 bases, J lost 10 bases, and 4 bases stayed unmatched. Germline V lookup: CDR1 LNHDA, CDR2 SQIVND (reference sequence). The CDR3 is 11 residues long. DNA of the CDR3: TGTGCCAGTAGAAACAGGGGGGGAGCTTTCTTT. Its protein product is CASRNRGGAFF.

This clone was observed a single time. CDR3 in DNA: TGTGCAGGAAACAGACAAGAGACCCAGTACTTC. It codes for CAGNRQETQYF. This sequence joins TRBV2 and TRBJ2-5; D is unclear. This CDR3 comprises 11 residues. Germline V gives CDR1 SNHLY, CDR2 FYNNEI.

V and J are TRBV30 and TRBJ1-2; no definite D call. This CDR3 has 14 amino acids. V lost 2 bases and J 3 bases, leaving 13 bases between the germline ends. The germline CDR1 and CDR2 sequences are GTSNPN and SVGIG (reference sequence). The CDR3 nucleotides are TGTGCCTGGAGTCGCAGGAGGGAGGACTATGGCTACACCTTC. It is translated as CAWSRRREDYGYTF.